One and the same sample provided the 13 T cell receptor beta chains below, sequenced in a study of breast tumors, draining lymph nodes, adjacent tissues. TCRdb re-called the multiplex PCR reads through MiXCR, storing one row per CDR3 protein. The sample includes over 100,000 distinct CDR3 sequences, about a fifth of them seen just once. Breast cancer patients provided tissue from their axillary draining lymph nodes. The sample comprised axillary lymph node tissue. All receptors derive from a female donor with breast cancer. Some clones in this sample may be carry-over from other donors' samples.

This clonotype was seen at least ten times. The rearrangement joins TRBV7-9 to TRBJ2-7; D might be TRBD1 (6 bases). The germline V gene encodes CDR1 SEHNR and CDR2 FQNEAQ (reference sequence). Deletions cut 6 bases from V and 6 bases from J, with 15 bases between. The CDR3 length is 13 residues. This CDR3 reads CASSQRDIGEQYF. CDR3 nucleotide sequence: TGTGCCAGCAGTCAAAGGGACATTGGCGAGCAGTACTTC.

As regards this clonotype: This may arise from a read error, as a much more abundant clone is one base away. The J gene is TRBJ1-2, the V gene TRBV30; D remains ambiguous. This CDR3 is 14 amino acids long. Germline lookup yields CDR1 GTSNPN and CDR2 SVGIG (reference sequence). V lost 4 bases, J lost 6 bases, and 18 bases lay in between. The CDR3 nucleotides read TGTGCCTGGATGGCCGGCAGATCGCTCCATGGCTACACCTTC. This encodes CAWMAGRSLHGYTF. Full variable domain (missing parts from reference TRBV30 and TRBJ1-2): SQTIHQWPATLVQPVGSPLSLECTVEGTSNPNLYWYRQAAGRGLQLLFYSVGIGQISSEVPQNLSASRPQDRQFILSSKKLLLSDSGFYLCAWMAGRSLHGYTFGSGTRLTVV.

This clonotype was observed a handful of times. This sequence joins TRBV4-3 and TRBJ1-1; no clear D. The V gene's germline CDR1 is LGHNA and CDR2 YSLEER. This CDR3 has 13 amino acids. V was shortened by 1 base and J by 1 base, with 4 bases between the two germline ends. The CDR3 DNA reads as TGCGCCAGCAGCCAAGCGGGGAACACTGAAGCTTTCTTT. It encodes CASSQAGNTEAFF.

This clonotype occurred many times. As DNA, the CDR3 is TGTGCCAGCAGCCCGGTACTAGCAAGCTACGAGCAGTACTTC. Translated, it gives CASSPVLASYEQYF. The gene calls are TRBV7-9 and TRBJ2-7; tentative D call: TRBD2 (6 bases). The CDR3 length is 14 residues. Trimming stripped 5 bases from V and 3 bases from J, with 14 bases between. The germline gives CDR1 SEHNR, CDR2 FQNEAQ (reference sequence).

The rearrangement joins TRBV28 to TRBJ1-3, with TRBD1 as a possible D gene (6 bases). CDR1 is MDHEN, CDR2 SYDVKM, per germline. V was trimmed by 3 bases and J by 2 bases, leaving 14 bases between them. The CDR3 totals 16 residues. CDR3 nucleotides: TGTGCCAGCAGTTTCCATGGGGGGGGGCCTGGAAACACCATATATTTT. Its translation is CASSFHGGGPGNTIYF. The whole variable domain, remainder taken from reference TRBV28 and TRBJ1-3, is DVKVTQSSRYLVKRTGEKVFLECVQDMDHENMFWYRQDPGLGLRLIYFSYDVKMKEKGDIPEGYSVSREKKERFSLILESASTNQTSMYLCASSFHGGGPGNTIYFGEGSWLTVV.

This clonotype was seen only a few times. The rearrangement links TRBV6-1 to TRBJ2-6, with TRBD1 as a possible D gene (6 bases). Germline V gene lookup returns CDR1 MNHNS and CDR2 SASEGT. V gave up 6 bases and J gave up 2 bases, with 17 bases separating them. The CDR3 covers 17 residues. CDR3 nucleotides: TGTGCCAGCAGGGCAGGGGCTCTGTTCGCTGGGGCCAACGTCCTGACTTTC. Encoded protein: CASRAGALFAGANVLTF.

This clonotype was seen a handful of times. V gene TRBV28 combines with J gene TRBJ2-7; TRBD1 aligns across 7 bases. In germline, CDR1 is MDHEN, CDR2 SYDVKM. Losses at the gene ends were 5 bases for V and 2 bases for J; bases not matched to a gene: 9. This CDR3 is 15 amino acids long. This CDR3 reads CASSTHGTVTYEQYF. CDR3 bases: TGTGCCAGCAGTACGCACGGGACAGTAACCTACGAGCAGTACTTC.

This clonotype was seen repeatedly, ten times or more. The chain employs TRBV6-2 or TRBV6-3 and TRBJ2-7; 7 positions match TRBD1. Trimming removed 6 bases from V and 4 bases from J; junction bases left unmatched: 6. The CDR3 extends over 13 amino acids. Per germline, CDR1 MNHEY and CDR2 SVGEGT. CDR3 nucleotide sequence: TGTGCCAGCAGACCGACAGGGTTATACGAGCAGTACTTC. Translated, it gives CASRPTGLYEQYF.

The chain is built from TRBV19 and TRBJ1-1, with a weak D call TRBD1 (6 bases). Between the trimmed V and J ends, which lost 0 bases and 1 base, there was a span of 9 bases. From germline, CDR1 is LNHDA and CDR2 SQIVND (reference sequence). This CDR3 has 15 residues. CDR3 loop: CASSIDRGANTEAFF. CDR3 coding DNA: TGTGCCAGTAGTATAGATAGGGGGGCGAACACTGAAGCTTTCTTT.

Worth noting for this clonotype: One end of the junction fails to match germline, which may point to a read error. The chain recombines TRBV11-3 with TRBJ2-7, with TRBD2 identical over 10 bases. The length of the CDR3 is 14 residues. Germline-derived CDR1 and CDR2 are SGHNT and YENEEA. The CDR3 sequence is CTSSPSGSSYEQYF. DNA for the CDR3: TGTACCAGCAGCCCTAGCGGGAGCTCCTACGAGCAGTACTTC.

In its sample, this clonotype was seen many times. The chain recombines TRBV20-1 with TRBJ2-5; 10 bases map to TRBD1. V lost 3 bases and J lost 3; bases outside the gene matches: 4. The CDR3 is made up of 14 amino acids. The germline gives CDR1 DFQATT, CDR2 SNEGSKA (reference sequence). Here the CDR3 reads CSASPGTGEETQYF. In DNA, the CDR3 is TGCAGTGCTAGTCCCGGGACAGGGGAAGAGACCCAGTACTTC.

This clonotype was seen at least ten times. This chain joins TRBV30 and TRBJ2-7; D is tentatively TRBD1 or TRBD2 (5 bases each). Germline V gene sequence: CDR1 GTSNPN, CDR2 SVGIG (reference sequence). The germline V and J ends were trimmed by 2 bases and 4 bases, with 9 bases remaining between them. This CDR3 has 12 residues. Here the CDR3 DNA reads TGTGCCTGGAGTCACGGGGCTTACGAGCAGTACTTC. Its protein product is CAWSHGAYEQYF.

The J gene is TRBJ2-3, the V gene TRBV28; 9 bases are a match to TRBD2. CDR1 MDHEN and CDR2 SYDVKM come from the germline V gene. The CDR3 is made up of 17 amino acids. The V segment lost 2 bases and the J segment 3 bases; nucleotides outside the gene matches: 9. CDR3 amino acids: CASSLGLAPIGTDTQYF. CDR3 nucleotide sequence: TGTGCCAGCAGTTTAGGACTAGCGCCGATTGGAACAGATACGCAGTATTTT.